A selection of T cell receptor beta chains follows, all from one sample in a study of cytomegalovirus exposure and HLA in healthy donors. Here immunoSEQ multiplex PCR was the method, and the copy in TCRdb shows in-frame clones only, minus some. The data show 100,000 to 150,000 clones, with about 90% seen just once and about 1.9% held by the top ten. The specimen was PBMCs. Every receptor here comes from a woman aged 18-29 years in good health and CMV-seronegative. CDR3s include the opening cysteine and the closing phenylalanine or tryptophan. The D gene is left open where the match is weak. Size is stated for part of the rows, as once, few or many counts, or as a class when the clone is expanded.

j_call d_call clone_size v_call cdr3_aa cdr3_nt
TRBJ2-5 TRBD2 . TRBV29-1 CSVVQFGPLLGGRQETQYF TGCAGCGTTGTTCAATTCGGGCCGTTATTGGGGGGGAGGCAAGAGACCCAGTACTTC
TRBJ2-1 TRBD2 . TRBV11-3 CASSYGGTSSYNEQFF TGTGCCAGCAGCTACGGGGGGACGAGCTCCTACAATGAGCAGTTCTTC
TRBJ2-5 . . TRBV9 CASSVGGATETQYF TGTGCCAGCAGCGTAGGTGGGGCGACAGAGACCCAGTACTTC
TRBJ1-5 . . TRBV15 CATSHRQMRTLKGNQPQHF TGTGCCACCAGCCACCGACAGATGCGCACCCTTAAGGGCAATCAGCCCCAGCATTTT
TRBJ2-3 TRBD1 . TRBV7-9 CASSHDRGTDTQYF TGTGCCAGCAGTCACGACAGGGGCACAGATACGCAGTATTTT
TRBJ2-3 . . TRBV18 CASSPVAGADTQYF TGTGCCAGCTCACCGGTGGCAGGCGCAGATACGCAGTATTTT
TRBJ2-7 TRBD1 . TRBV6-1 CASSEAGQGPYEQYF TGTGCCAGCAGTGAAGCGGGACAGGGACCCTACGAGCAGTACTTC
TRBJ2-5 TRBD2 . TRBV11-2 CASSSVERGRQETQYF TGTGCCAGCAGCTCCGTCGAGCGGGGGCGCCAAGAGACCCAGTACTTC
TRBJ2-3 . . TRBV15 CATSRSSAPASTDTQYF TGTGCCACCTCTCGGTCTAGCGCCCCCGCTAGCACAGATACGCAGTATTTT
TRBJ1-1 TRBD1 . TRBV2 CASSAQGAGNTEAFF TGTGCCAGCAGTGCACAGGGGGCGGGGAACACTGAAGCTTTCTTT
TRBJ1-1 . . TRBV6-6 CASSYGQGYTEAFF TGTGCCAGCAGTTACGGGCAGGGCTACACTGAAGCTTTCTTT
TRBJ1-1 . . TRBV14 CASSQLQVTEAFF TGTGCCAGCAGCCAACTACAGGTCACTGAAGCTTTCTTT
TRBJ2-3 . once TRBV7-3 CASTSGQTHTDTQYF TGTGCCAGCACTTCAGGGCAAACTCACACAGATACGCAGTATTTT
TRBJ2-7 . few TRBV28 CASSLVVAASYEQYF TGTGCCAGCAGTTTGGTGGTAGCGGCCTCCTACGAGCAGTACTTC
TRBJ2-3 TRBD1 . TRBV4-3 CASSTRRTGAADTQYF TGCGCCAGCAGCACGAGGAGGACAGGGGCGGCAGATACGCAGTATTTT
TRBJ1-1 . . TRBV27 CASRRDLVDEAFF TGTGCCAGCAGAAGGGACTTGGTAGATGAAGCTTTCTTT
TRBJ2-7 TRBD1 . TRBV6-5 CASSYIGTGKTYEQYF TGTGCCAGCAGTTACATCGGGACAGGGAAAACCTACGAGCAGTACTTC
TRBJ1-2 TRBD1 few TRBV7-2 CASSSVGGTGRYGYTF TGTGCCAGCAGCTCCGTGGGGGGGACAGGGCGCTATGGCTACACCTTC
TRBJ1-6 . once TRBV9 CASSATEEGSPLHF TGTGCCAGCAGCGCGACAGAAGAAGGTTCACCCCTCCACTTT
TRBJ2-5 TRBD1 . TRBV5-1 CASSLGTGGQETQYF TGCGCCAGCAGCTTGGGGACAGGGGGTCAAGAGACCCAGTACTTC
TRBJ2-7 TRBD2 . TRBV25-1 CASQTGTSFHEQYF TGTGCCAGCCAAACCGGGACTAGCTTCCACGAGCAGTACTTC
TRBJ1-5 . once TRBV28 CASSPPLGQYEHF TGTGCCAGCAGTCCACCCTTAGGACAGTACGAGCATTTT
TRBJ2-6 . . TRBV9 CASSPGQSSGANVLTF TGTGCCAGCAGCCCAGGACAGAGCTCTGGGGCCAACGTCCTGACTTTC
TRBJ2-1 . . TRBV10-3 CAISESSGLLSYNERFF TGTGCCATCAGTGAGTCCTCCGGATTGTTATCCTACAATGAGCGGTTCTTC
TRBJ1-1 . . TRBV7-2 CASSLNTEAFF TGTGCCAGCAGCCTAAACACTGAAGCTTTCTTT
TRBJ2-7 . once TRBV6-6 CASSYSGPPYEQYF TGTGCCAGCAGTTACTCTGGGCCACCCTACGAGCAGTACTTC
TRBJ2-7 TRBD2 . TRBV27 CASSLAGLAGPYEQYF TGTGCCAGCAGTTTGGCGGGACTAGCGGGACCCTACGAGCAGTACTTC
TRBJ2-7 TRBD2 . TRBV9 CASSVDSSGGAYEQYF TGTGCCAGCAGCGTAGATTCTAGCGGGGGGGCCTACGAGCAGTACTTC